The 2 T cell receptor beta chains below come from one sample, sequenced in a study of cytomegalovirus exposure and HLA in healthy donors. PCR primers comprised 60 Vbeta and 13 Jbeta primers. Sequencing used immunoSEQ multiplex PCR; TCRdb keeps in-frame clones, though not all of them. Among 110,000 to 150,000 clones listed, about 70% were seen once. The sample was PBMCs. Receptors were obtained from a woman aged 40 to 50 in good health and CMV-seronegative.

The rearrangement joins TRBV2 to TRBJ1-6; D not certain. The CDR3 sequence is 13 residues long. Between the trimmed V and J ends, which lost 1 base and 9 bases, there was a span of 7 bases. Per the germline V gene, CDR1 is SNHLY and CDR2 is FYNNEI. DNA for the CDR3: TGTGCCAGCAGTGAAGTCCAGCGTTCACCCCTCCACTTT. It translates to CASSEVQRSPLHF.

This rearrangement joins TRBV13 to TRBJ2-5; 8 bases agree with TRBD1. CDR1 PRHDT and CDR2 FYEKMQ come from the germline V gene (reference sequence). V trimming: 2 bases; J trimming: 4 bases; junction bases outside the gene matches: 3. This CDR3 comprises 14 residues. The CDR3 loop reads CASSLQGARETQYF. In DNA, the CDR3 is TGTGCCAGCAGCTTACAGGGGGCCAGAGAGACCCAGTACTTC. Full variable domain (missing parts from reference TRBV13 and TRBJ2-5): AAGVIQSPRHLIKEKRETATLKCYPIPRHDTVYWYQQGPGQDPQFLISFYEKMQSDKGSIPDRFSAQQFSDYHSELNMSSLELGDSALYFCASSLQGARETQYFGPGTRLLVL.